Listed below are T cell receptor beta chains from one sample, sequenced in a study of cytomegalovirus exposure and HLA in healthy donors. Some clones are missing from TCRdb's copy, which holds only in-frame ones; the method was immunoSEQ multiplex PCR. The table lists under 200,000 clones, approximately 78% of them singletons. Sequenced sample: PBMCs. All receptors derive from a male donor in good health and CMV-seropositive. Both conserved end residues are part of each CDR3. D genes are given only for firm matches. Only part of the rows carry a size: once, few, many, or a class if the clone is expanded.

CARSLVRGRLLGNTIYF	TGTGCCAGAAGCTTGGTTCGGGGGAGGCTTTTGGGAAACACCATATATTTT	-	TRBJ1-3	TRBV5-3	-
CASSQVAGLRNSPLHF	TGCGCCAGCAGCCAAGTGGCGGGGCTGCGGAATTCACCCCTCCACTTT	-	TRBJ1-6	TRBV4-3	-
CASSQAGGNTGELFF	TGCGCCAGCAGCCAAGCGGGAGGGAACACCGGGGAGCTGTTTTTT	-	TRBJ2-2	TRBV4-1	TRBD2
CASRGPRYGYTF	TGCGCCAGCAGGGGGCCTCGGTATGGCTACACCTTC	-	TRBJ1-2	TRBV5-1	-
CASSPPRWSSYNEQFF	TGTGCCAGCTCACCACCGCGTTGGAGCTCCTACAATGAGCAGTTCTTC	-	TRBJ2-1	TRBV18	-
CASSYRTGGREQYF	TGTGCCAGCAGTTACCGGACAGGGGGGCGCGAGCAGTACTTC	once	TRBJ2-7	TRBV6-5	TRBD1
CASSILTGNTEAFF	TGTGCCAGTAGTATTCTCACGGGGAACACTGAAGCTTTCTTT	-	TRBJ1-1	TRBV19	-
CASSLPLGQGRRNEQFF	TGTGCCAGCAGTTTACCTCTAGGACAGGGGAGACGGAATGAGCAGTTCTTC	-	TRBJ2-1	TRBV28	TRBD1
CASSLAQVNTEAFF	TGTGCCAGCAGCTTAGCACAGGTGAACACTGAAGCTTTCTTT	-	TRBJ1-1	TRBV7-2	-
CASSLVRGGFNEQFF	TGTGCCAGCAGCTTAGTCCGGGGGGGTTTTAATGAGCAGTTCTTC	once	TRBJ2-1	TRBV7-2	TRBD2
CASSLSASQIFGEQFF	TGTGCCAGCAGTTTATCGGCTAGCCAAATTTTCGGTGAGCAGTTCTTC	-	TRBJ2-1	TRBV27	-
CASSKPQDTIYF	TGTGCCAGCAGCAAACCACAGGACACCATATATTTT	-	TRBJ1-3	TRBV7-8	-
CASRRPGQGGSEAFF	TGTGCCAGCAGAAGACCGGGACAAGGGGGCTCTGAAGCTTTCTTT	-	TRBJ1-1	TRBV25-1	TRBD1
CASSQGAHSSYNEQFF	TGTGCCAGCAGCCAGGGTGCCCATAGCTCCTACAATGAGCAGTTCTTC	-	TRBJ2-1	TRBV5-4	-
CASSIRTGGKDEQFF	TGTGCCAGTAGTATACGGACAGGGGGCAAGGATGAGCAGTTCTTC	-	TRBJ2-1	TRBV19	TRBD1
CASSPPQEAQYF	TGTGCCAGCAGCCCGCCCCAAGAGGCCCAGTACTTC	-	TRBJ2-5	TRBV28	-
CAWTRGLLGDTQYF	TGTGCCTGGACCAGGGGGCTTCTGGGAGATACGCAGTATTTT	-	TRBJ2-3	TRBV30	TRBD1
CAISYDSNEQFF	TGTGCCATCAGTTATGACAGTAATGAGCAGTTCTTC	-	TRBJ2-1	TRBV10-3	-
CAWSPRWTRQVRTEAFF	TGTGCCTGGAGCCCCAGGTGGACGAGACAGGTCCGCACTGAAGCTTTCTTT	-	TRBJ1-1	TRBV30	-
CASSFRQGQQYF	TGTGCCAGCAGTTTTCGACAGGGCCAGCAGTACTTC	-	TRBJ2-7	TRBV27	TRBD1
CASSVAAGDTEAFF	TGTGCCAGCAGCGTAGCCGCAGGGGATACTGAAGCTTTCTTT	-	TRBJ1-1	TRBV9	-
CATNQGFWETQYF	TGTGCCACTAACCAGGGATTCTGGGAGACCCAGTACTTC	-	TRBJ2-5	TRBV10-3	-